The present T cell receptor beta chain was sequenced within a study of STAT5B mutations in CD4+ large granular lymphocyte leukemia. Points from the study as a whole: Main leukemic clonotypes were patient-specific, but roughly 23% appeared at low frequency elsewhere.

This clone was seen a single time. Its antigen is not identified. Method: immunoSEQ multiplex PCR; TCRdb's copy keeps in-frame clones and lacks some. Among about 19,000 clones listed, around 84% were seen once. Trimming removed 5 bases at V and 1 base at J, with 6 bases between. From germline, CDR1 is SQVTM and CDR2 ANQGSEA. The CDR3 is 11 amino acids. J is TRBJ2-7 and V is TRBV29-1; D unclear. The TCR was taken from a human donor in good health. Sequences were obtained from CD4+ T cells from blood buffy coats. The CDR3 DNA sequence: TGCAGCGTTCTACAGTCCTACGAGCAGTACTTC. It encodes CSVLQSYEQYF.